This T cell receptor (beta chain) originates from a study of OX40 agonist ivuxolimab in advanced cancers. The CDR3 totals 11 residues. Trimming cost V 6 bases and J 5 bases, with 10 bases left between them. Germline CDR1 and CDR2: DFQATT and SNEGSKA (reference sequence). Profiled with immunoSEQ multiplex PCR; TCRdb holds only in-frame clones, not every one. Of approximately 45,000 clones listed, 75% to 90% are singletons. J is TRBJ1-2 and V is TRBV20-1; tentative D call: TRBD1 (6 bases). Sequenced here: CD4+ or CD8+ T cells sorted from blood, sampled in a trial of the OX40 agonist ivuxolimab. This TCR was recovered from an adult with an advanced solid tumor such as melanoma, head and neck, liver or kidney cancer. The CDR3 DNA reads as TGCAGTGCACCGGGACATTATGGCTACACCTTC. Translation: CSAPGHYGYTF.